Below are 10 T cell receptor beta chains sequenced from a single sample in a study of blood T cells in healthy people across ages. Primers used in a second PCR of roughly 7 to 12 cycles were a sample-barcoded 5' primer and a J-beta primer mix. TCRdb passed the 5' RACE reads through MiXCR, listing each CDR3 protein once. This sample has roughly 1,500,000 distinct CDR3 sequences, with 34% found just once. Specimen: blood. The receptors were gathered from a woman aged 25 to 39 in good health.

V and J are TRBV5-6 and TRBJ2-3; possibly TRBD2 for D (6 bases). The CDR3 has 14 residues. Germline CDR1 and CDR2: SGHDT and YYEEEE. V was shortened by 3 bases and J by 5 bases, with 13 bases between the two germline ends. The CDR3 here is CASSSGTYRDTQYF. CDR3 sequence (DNA): TGTGCCAGCAGCTCCGGGACTTATAGAGATACGCAGTATTTT.

In this sample, this clonotype turned up many times. The chain links TRBV29-1 to TRBJ1-2; D gene unclear. Germline loops: CDR1 SQVTM, CDR2 ANQGSEA. The CDR3 is 12 residues long. Trimming took off 4 bases at V and 0 bases at J, with 6 bases between the two ends. Written as DNA, the CDR3 is TGCAGCGTTGGCGACACTAACTATGGCTACACCTTC. Protein product: CSVGDTNYGYTF.

V usage is TRBV27 and J usage is TRBJ2-6, with D unclear. This CDR3 has 17 amino acids. Germline assignment: CDR1 MNHEY and CDR2 SMNVEV (reference sequence). V lost 2 bases, J lost 2 bases, and 13 bases lay in between. CDR3 sequence reads: CASSLSSAIPGANVLTF. CDR3 DNA: TGTGCCAGCAGTTTAAGTTCCGCGATTCCTGGGGCCAACGTCCTGACTTTC.

To note about this clonotype: One junction end does not reproduce the germline sequence, and a read error may be involved. The CDR3 DNA reads TGCAGTGCAAGTGGAGGTAGGGACTCCAGCTCTGGGGCCGACGTCCTGACTTTC. This codes for CSASGGRDSSSGADVLTF. J is TRBJ2-6 and V is TRBV20-1; possible D gene TRBD2, 6 bases. Germline CDR1 and CDR2: DFQATT and SNEGSKA (reference sequence). The CDR3 spans 18 residues.

This rearrangement joins TRBV4-1 to TRBJ1-3, with D perhaps matching TRBD1 (6 bases). The CDR3 runs to 16 residues. Germline values: CDR1 MGHRA, CDR2 YSYEKL. The V gene lost 1 base and the J gene lost 2 bases, with 12 bases spanning the gap. The CDR3 DNA follows: TGCGCCAGCAGCCAAGGGCAGGGGCGAGCTGGAAACACCATATATTTT. This codes for CASSQGQGRAGNTIYF.

This chain uses TRBV20-1 with TRBJ1-1, with D perhaps matching TRBD1 (5 bases). Per germline, CDR1 DFQATT and CDR2 SNEGSKA (reference sequence). Trimming removed 8 bases from V and 3 bases from J, with 13 bases in between. CDR3 length equals 12 residues. CDR3 amino acids: CSTLGGDTEAFF. DNA for the CDR3: TGCAGTACCCTTGGGGGGGACACTGAAGCTTTCTTT.

In its sample, this clonotype was seen many times. CDR3: CSAWDGETQYF. CDR3 DNA: TGCAGCGCTTGGGACGGGGAGACCCAGTACTTC. The chain employs TRBV29-1 and TRBJ2-5, with D perhaps TRBD1 or TRBD2 (5 bases each). CDR3 length equals 11 residues. The germline V gene has CDR1 SQVTM and CDR2 ANQGSEA. V was trimmed by 7 bases and J by 5 bases, leaving 11 bases between them.

The chain couples TRBV7-2 to TRBJ2-5; D may be TRBD2 (6 bases). The V gene's germline CDR1 is SGHTA and CDR2 FQGNSA. The CDR3 is 20 amino acids. The V gene lost 1 base and the J gene lost 3 bases, with 27 bases spanning the gap. The CDR3 sequence: CASSLVRYPTRDWREETQYF. CDR3 nucleotides: TGTGCCAGCAGCTTAGTAAGGTACCCAACACGGGACTGGAGAGAAGAGACCCAGTACTTC.

This clonotype appeared a few times. This chain connects TRBV20-1 to TRBJ2-3; D uncertain. This CDR3 comprises 13 residues. CDR1 DFQATT and CDR2 SNEGSKA come from the germline V gene (reference sequence). The ends were cut back, 3 bases at V and 6 bases at J, with 13 bases in the middle. CDR3 in amino acids: CSARRVAGDTQYF. CDR3 nucleotide sequence: TGCAGTGCTAGGCGAGTCGCCGGGGATACGCAGTATTTT.

This clonotype was observed a few times. The chain couples TRBV6-5 to TRBJ2-7, with D possibly matching TRBD1 (6 bases). From germline, CDR1 is MNHEY and CDR2 SVGAGI. Trimming pared 1 base from V and 6 bases from J, leaving 10 bases between. This CDR3 has 13 amino acids. CDR3 sequence: CASSYYTGPEQYF. The CDR3 DNA follows: TGTGCCAGCAGTTACTACACAGGGCCCGAGCAGTACTTC.